This entry lists 11 T cell receptor beta chains sequenced from one sample in a study of T cells expressing NK-cell markers. TCRdb re-called the 5' RACE reads and gives one entry per CDR3 protein, without DNA. The sample's table shows 150,000 to 200,000 distinct CDR3 sequences. Material: blood T cells: a sorted CD56 or NKG2C T cell subset, CD4+ or CD8+ T cells, or bulk PBMC T cells (not recorded which). The receptors come from a woman aged 18-70 years in good health.

This chain joins TRBV3-1 and TRBJ2-1; TCRdb reports TRBD1, a call that lacks DNA to check it against. The germline V gene encodes CDR1 LGHDT and CDR2 YNNKEL (reference sequence). The CDR3 extends over 14 amino acids. CDR3 protein: CASSPSGGWNEQFF.

J is TRBJ2-2 and V is TRBV18; TCRdb gives TRBD1 as the D gene, but with no DNA this cannot be confirmed. Germline assignment: CDR1 KGHSH and CDR2 LQKENI. The CDR3 is made up of 14 amino acids. CDR3 sequence: CASSPEDRAGELFF.

This chain uses TRBV9 with TRBJ2-1; TCRdb selects TRBD2, and the lack of DNA leaves this call unchecked. There are 18 residues in the CDR3. From germline, CDR1 is SGDLS and CDR2 YYNGEE. The CDR3 loop reads CASKPGLAAESSYNEQFF. Full variable domain (missing parts from reference TRBV9 and TRBJ2-1): DSGVTQTPKHLITATGQRVTLRCSPRSGDLSVYWYQQSLDQGLQFLIQYYNGEERAKGNILERFSAQQFPDLHSELNLSSLELGDSALYFCASKPGLAAESSYNEQFFGPGTRLTVL.

CDR3 residues: CSAIYSDTQYF. This chain links TRBV20-1 with TRBJ2-3. CDR3 size: 11 residues. Per germline, CDR1 DFQATT and CDR2 SNEGSKA (reference sequence).

The chain uses TRBV5-1 and TRBJ2-3. The CDR3 extends over 13 amino acids. The germline V gene has CDR1 SGHRS and CDR2 YFSETQ. This CDR3 is CASSLPQEDTQYF.

The genes are TRBV28 and TRBJ2-7. This CDR3 comprises 15 residues. CDR1 MDHEN and CDR2 SYDVKM come from the germline V gene. The CDR3 loop is CASSLVGGISYEQYF. The variable domain in full, with the rest retrieved from reference TRBV28 and TRBJ2-7, is DVKVTQSSRYLVKRTGEKVFLECVQDMDHENMFWYRQDPGLGLRLIYFSYDVKMKEKGDIPEGYSVSREKKERFSLILESASTNQTSMYLCASSLVGGISYEQYFGPGTRLTVT.

The chain has TRBV29-1 and TRBJ2-7; the D call of TRBD1 rests on TCRdb alone, since no DNA is present to check it. Germline CDR1 and CDR2: SQVTM and ANQGSEA. This CDR3 region has 14 residues. CDR3 residues: CSVQDSRTPYEQYF.

The CDR3 sequence is CATKPGLFYEQYF. V and J are TRBV15 and TRBJ2-7; the D call of TRBD2 rests on TCRdb alone, since no DNA is present to check it. The CDR3 loop spans 13 amino acids. Germline CDR1 reads LNHNV; CDR2 reads YYDKDF (reference sequence).

The genes are TRBV6-2 or TRBV6-3 and TRBJ2-1; there is no DNA to check the TCRdb D call of TRBD1. CDR3 size: 17 residues. Germline loops: CDR1 MNHEY, CDR2 SVGEGT. CDR3 residues: CASSYSPLGGIYNEQFF.

The chain uses TRBV7-9 and TRBJ2-3; TCRdb indicates TRBD2, and absent DNA this call remains unverified. There are 13 residues in the CDR3. Germline-derived CDR1 and CDR2 are SEHNR and FQNEAQ (reference sequence). CDR3 amino acids: CASSLPPPDTQYF.

The V gene is TRBV12-5, the J gene TRBJ1-3. Germline loops: CDR1 LGHNT, CDR2 FRNRAP. The CDR3 is made up of 14 amino acids. This CDR3 is CASGSLSSGNTIYF.